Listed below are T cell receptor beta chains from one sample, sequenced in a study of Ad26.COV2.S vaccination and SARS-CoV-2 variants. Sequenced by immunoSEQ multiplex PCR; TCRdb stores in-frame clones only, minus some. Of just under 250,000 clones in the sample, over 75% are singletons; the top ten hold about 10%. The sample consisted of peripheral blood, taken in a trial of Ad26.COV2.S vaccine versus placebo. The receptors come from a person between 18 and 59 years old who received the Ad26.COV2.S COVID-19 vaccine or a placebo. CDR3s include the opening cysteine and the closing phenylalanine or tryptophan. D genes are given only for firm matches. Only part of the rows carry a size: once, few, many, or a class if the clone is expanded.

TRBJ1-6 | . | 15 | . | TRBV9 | TGTGCCAGCAGCGTAGAGGCAGGGGCAGAATCACCCCTCCACTTT | CASSVEAGAESPLHF
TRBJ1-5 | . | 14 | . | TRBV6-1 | TGTGCCAGCAGTGAAGCAGTTTGGAATCAGCCCCAGCATTTT | CASSEAVWNQPQHF
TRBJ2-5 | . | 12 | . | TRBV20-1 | TGCAGTGCTAGTCACAGAAAAGAGACCCAGTACTTC | CSASHRKETQYF
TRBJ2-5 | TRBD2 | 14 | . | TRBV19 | TGTGCCAGTAGTATGGGAGGGAACCAAGAGACCCAGTACTTC | CASSMGGNQETQYF
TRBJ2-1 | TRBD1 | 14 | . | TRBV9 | TGTGCCAGCAGCGTCGACAGGGGTTGGGATGAGCAGTTCTTC | CASSVDRGWDEQFF
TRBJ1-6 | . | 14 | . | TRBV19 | TGTGCCAGTAGTAAAACAGGGCCCTCTTCGCCCCTCCACTTT | CASSKTGPSSPLHF
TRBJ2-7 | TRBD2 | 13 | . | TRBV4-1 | TGCGCCAGCAGCCAAGGGCGGGGGGGCGAGCAGTACTTC | CASSQGRGGEQYF
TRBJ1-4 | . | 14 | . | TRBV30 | TGTGCCTGGAGTTCCCAGGCTGGGGGCGAAAAACTGTTTTTT | CAWSSQAGGEKLFF
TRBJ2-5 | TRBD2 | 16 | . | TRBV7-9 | TGTGCCAGCAGCGGAGTGGGACTAGCGGGAGTGGAGACCCAGTACTTC | CASSGVGLAGVETQYF
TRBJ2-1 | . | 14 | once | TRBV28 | TGTGCCAGTCCGAGCGGGCGCTCCTACAATGAGCAGTTCTTC | CASPSGRSYNEQFF
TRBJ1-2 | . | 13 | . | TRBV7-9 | TGTGCCAGTATCCCTTTACGGGACTATGGCTACACCTTC | CASIPLRDYGYTF
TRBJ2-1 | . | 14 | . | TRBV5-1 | TGCGCCAGCAGCTTGGCCGAGGGCTACAATGAGCAGTTCTTC | CASSLAEGYNEQFF
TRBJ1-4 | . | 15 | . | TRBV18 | TGTGCCAGCTCACGAGACAGGCCCCGCGGCGAAAAACTGTTTTTT | CASSRDRPRGEKLFF
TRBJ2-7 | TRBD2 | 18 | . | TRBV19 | TGTGCCAGTAGTCTCGGGAGGATAGCGGGGACACTCTCCTACGAGCAGTACTTC | CASSLGRIAGTLSYEQYF
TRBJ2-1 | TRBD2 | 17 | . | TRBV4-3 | TGCGCCAGCAGCCAAGATGGCGGGGGGCCCCCATACAATGAGCAGTTCTTC | CASSQDGGGPPYNEQFF
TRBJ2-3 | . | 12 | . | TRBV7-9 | TGTGCCAGCAGCTGGAGCACAGATACGCAGTATTTT | CASSWSTDTQYF
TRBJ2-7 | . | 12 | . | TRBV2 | TGTGCCAGCAGTGTGGGGGGTGTGGAGCAGTACTTC | CASSVGGVEQYF
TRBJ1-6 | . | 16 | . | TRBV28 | TGTGCCAGCAGTTTACGGTTGAGCTCCTATAATTCACCCCTCCACTTT | CASSLRLSSYNSPLHF
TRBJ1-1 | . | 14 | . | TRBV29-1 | TGCAGCGTTGTGGGGGCTCGGACGAACACTGAAGCTTTCTTT | CSVVGARTNTEAFF
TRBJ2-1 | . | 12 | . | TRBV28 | TGTGCCAGCAGTCTCGGGTTGGATGAGCAGTTCTTC | CASSLGLDEQFF
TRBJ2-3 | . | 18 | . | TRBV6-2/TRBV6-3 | TGTGCCAGCAGTTACTCATCCGCACTAGCAATGGACACAGATACGCAGTATTTT | CASSYSSALAMDTDTQYF
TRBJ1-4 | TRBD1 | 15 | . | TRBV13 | TGTGCCAGCAGCCCCTTGACAGGGGGTAATGAAAAACTGTTTTTT | CASSPLTGGNEKLFF
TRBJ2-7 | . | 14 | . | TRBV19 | TGTGCCAGTAGTATAACCGGGGTTGACTACGAGCAGTACTTC | CASSITGVDYEQYF
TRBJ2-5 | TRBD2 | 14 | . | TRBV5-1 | TGCGCCAGCTCACTAGCGGGGTATCAAGAGACCCAGTACTTC | CASSLAGYQETQYF
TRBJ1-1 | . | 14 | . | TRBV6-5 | TGTGCCAGCAGCCCGATGGGACGCTGGCCTGAAGCTTTCTTT | CASSPMGRWPEAFF
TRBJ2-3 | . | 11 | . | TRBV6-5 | TGTGCCAGCAGTTACTTAGATACGCAGTATTTT | CASSYLDTQYF
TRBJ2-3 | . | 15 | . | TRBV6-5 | TGTGCCAGCTTGAGGGCAGCTCCTAGCACAGATACGCAGTATTTT | CASLRAAPSTDTQYF
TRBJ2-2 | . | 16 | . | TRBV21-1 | TGTGCCAGCAGCACTTCCCGGGACTTACAAACCGGGGAGCTGTTTTTT | CASSTSRDLQTGELFF
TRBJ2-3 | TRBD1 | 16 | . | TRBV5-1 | TGCGCCAGCAGCATAAAACAGGGGGTAGGAGCAGATACGCAGTATTTT | CASSIKQGVGADTQYF
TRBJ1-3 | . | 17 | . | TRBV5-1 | TGCGCCAGCAGCTTGGCCGGGGAGGGGGTCTCTGGAAACACCATATATTTT | CASSLAGEGVSGNTIYF
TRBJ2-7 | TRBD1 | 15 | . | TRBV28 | TGTGCCAGCAGTAACCGGGACAGTCCCTCCTACGAGCAGTACTTC | CASSNRDSPSYEQYF
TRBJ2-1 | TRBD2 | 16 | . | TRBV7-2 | TGTGCCAGCAGCTTAATGGCGGGAGCGGTCTACAATGAGCAGTTCTTC | CASSLMAGAVYNEQFF
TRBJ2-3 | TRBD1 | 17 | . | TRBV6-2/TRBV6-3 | TGTGCCAGCAGTTACCCGGTTGACAGGGGGCCAGGGGATACGCAGTATTTT | CASSYPVDRGPGDTQYF
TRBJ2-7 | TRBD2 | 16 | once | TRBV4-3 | TGCGCCAGCAGCCAAGGTGTTTCGGGGGGCTCCTACGAGCAGTACTTC | CASSQGVSGGSYEQYF
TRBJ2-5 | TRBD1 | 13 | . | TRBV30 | TGTGCCTGGGGGACAGGGGGATTGGAGACCCAGTACTTC | CAWGTGGLETQYF